Listed here are 14 T cell receptor beta chains from one sample, sequenced in a study of cytomegalovirus exposure and HLA in healthy donors. A multiplex PCR was run with 60 Vbeta primers and 13 Jbeta primers. Assay: immunoSEQ multiplex PCR; the TCRdb copy retains only in-frame clones and omits some. This table holds some 160,000 clones, approximately 79% found once. The sample taken for sequencing was PBMCs. Receptors were obtained from a woman in her thirties in good health and CMV-seronegative.

This chain uses TRBV19 with TRBJ2-3, with 11 bases identical to TRBD1. In germline, CDR1 is LNHDA, CDR2 SQIVND (reference sequence). The CDR3 totals 15 residues. Trimming cost V 6 bases and J 7 bases; bases outside gene matches: 9. CDR3 loop: CASRSGTGGQHTQYF. As DNA, the CDR3 is TGTGCCAGTAGATCGGGGACAGGGGGGCAACATACGCAGTATTTT.

The V and J genes are TRBV7-9 and TRBJ1-1; 9 bases map to TRBD1. Germline V lookup: CDR1 SEHNR, CDR2 FQNEAQ (reference sequence). Trimming cost V 5 bases and J 6 bases; bases outside gene matches: 7. The CDR3 loop spans 14 amino acids. CDR3 nucleotides: TGTGCCAGCAGCCCCCGGGACAGGGTCTCTGAAGCTTTCTTT. Protein: CASSPRDRVSEAFF.

As regards this clone: The junction departs from the called germline gene at one end, perhaps through a read error. The rearrangement links TRBV5-4 to TRBJ2-3, with 8 bases identical to TRBD1. Germline CDR1 SGHNT, CDR2 YYREEE (reference sequence). The CDR3 extends over 14 amino acids. CDR3 loop: CASTDRVSTDTQYF. The CDR3 DNA reads as TGTGCCAGTACGGACAGGGTGAGCACAGATACACAGTATTTT.

This clone has a single count. V usage is TRBV6-5 and J usage is TRBJ1-1; D perhaps matches TRBD1 (6 bases). The CDR3 length is 14 residues. V was trimmed by 2 bases and J by 4 bases, leaving 11 bases between them. The germline V gene has CDR1 MNHEY and CDR2 SVGAGI. The CDR3 sequence: CASSYVGAGTEAFF. DNA of the CDR3: TGTGCCAGCAGTTACGTGGGGGCAGGCACTGAAGCTTTCTTT.

A note on this clone: Germline is not matched at one junction end, which may reflect a read error. The gene calls are TRBV27 and TRBJ2-1; perhaps TRBD2 as D (7 bases). This CDR3 is 15 amino acids long. Germline V CDR1 and CDR2: MNHEY, SMNVEV (reference sequence). The CDR3 spells CASSLRGGDYNGQFF. The DNA of the CDR3 is TGTGCCAGCAGTTTAAGGGGGGGGGACTACAATGGGCAGTTCTTC.

This chain links TRBV25-1 with TRBJ2-2; the D gene is possibly TRBD1 (7 bases). Germline V gene data show CDR1 as MGHDK and CDR2 as SYGVNS. The CDR3 has 14 residues. V was pared by 7 bases and J by 5 bases, with 14 bases between. CDR3 bases: TGTGCCAGCACGGAACAGGGGAGGACCGGGGAGCTGTTTTTT. Its protein product is CASTEQGRTGELFF.

The J gene is TRBJ2-7, the V gene TRBV28; 10 bases agree with TRBD2. The CDR3 has 19 amino acids. Looked up from germline, CDR1 is MDHEN and CDR2 is SYDVKM. Losses at the gene ends were 5 bases for V and 9 bases for J; bases not matched to a gene: 25. The DNA of the CDR3 is TGTGCCAGCAGTCCCCCGGGACGGGGGATAGCGGGGGGATCCGGGTCGCAGTACTTC. It encodes CASSPPGRGIAGGSGSQYF.

In its sample, this clone was seen once. The chain links TRBV27 to TRBJ1-1; D is unresolved. The V gene's germline CDR1 is MNHEY and CDR2 SMNVEV (reference sequence). V was shortened by 6 bases and J by 0 bases, with 14 bases between the two germline ends. This CDR3 spans 15 amino acids. Written as DNA, the CDR3 is TGTGCCAGCAGGGCAAATTGGGCCATGAACACTGAAGCTTTCTTT. Protein: CASRANWAMNTEAFF.

The chain has TRBV5-6 and TRBJ1-1; TRBD1 matches at 7 bases. The CDR3 extends over 12 amino acids. Looked up from germline, CDR1 is SGHDT and CDR2 is YYEEEE. V shed 4 bases and J 10 bases; nucleotides not matched to a gene: 7. CDR3 DNA: TGTGCCAGCAGCACCTACACAGGGGTAGCTTTCTTT. It codes for CASSTYTGVAFF.

V is TRBV4-1 and J is TRBJ1-2; D gene unclear. V lost 3 bases and J lost 2, with 10 bases in between. Germline loops: CDR1 MGHRA, CDR2 YSYEKL. The CDR3 totals 14 residues. The CDR3 bases are TGCGCCAGCAGCCAGATACGGCGGAACTATGGCTACACCTTC. Its translation: CASSQIRRNYGYTF.

This clone was recorded a few times. The V gene is TRBV5-1, the J gene TRBJ1-5; D is possibly TRBD1 (6 bases). The length of the CDR3 is 15 residues. CDR1 is SGHRS, CDR2 YFSETQ, per germline. Trimming took 0 bases from V and 7 from J, leaving 14 bases between them. CDR3 DNA sequence: TGCGCCAGCAGCTTGGGGCCGGGACAAACACAGCCCCAGCATTTT. Its protein product is CASSLGPGQTQPQHF.

This chain joins TRBV5-6 and TRBJ1-4; 9 nucleotides line up with TRBD1. CDR1 and CDR2 (germline): SGHDT, YYEEEE. The CDR3 sequence is 14 residues long. Losses at the gene ends were 6 bases for V and 8 bases for J; bases not matched to a gene: 8. CDR3 coding DNA: TGTGCCAGCACCTGGGGGACAGGGCGGGAAAAACTGTTTTTT. Amino acids: CASTWGTGREKLFF.

The V and J genes are TRBV29-1 and TRBJ2-7, with D unresolved. This CDR3 is 12 amino acids long. The V gene lost 5 bases and the J gene lost 5 bases, with 13 bases spanning the gap. Germline V gives CDR1 SQVTM, CDR2 ANQGSEA. Written as DNA, the CDR3 is TGCAGCGTTATCTCACACAGTCACGAGCAGTACTTC. Translated: CSVISHSHEQYF.

CDR3 sequence reads: CASSWGLAFEDTQYF. DNA for the CDR3: TGTGCCAGCAGCTGGGGACTAGCGTTTGAAGATACGCAGTATTTT. The chain employs TRBV5-8 and TRBJ2-3, with 10 bases fitting TRBD2. The V and J ends lost 3 bases and 5 bases, in that order; junction bases with no gene match: 6. This CDR3 comprises 15 residues. Germline values: CDR1 SGHTS, CDR2 YDEGEE.